This entry lists 21 T cell receptor beta chains sequenced from one sample in a study of read filtering for tumor transcriptome and immune sequencing. This library used approximately 370 ng RNA and molecular barcoded adaptors spanning alpha/delta and beta/gamma chains. TCRdb fed the reads into MiXCR, producing one record per CDR3 protein. The repertoire has 50,000 to 65,000 distinct CDR3 sequences, about 19% of them found once; the top ten carry about a tenth. Sequenced: a population of CD138-negative cells sorted from bone marrow. The receptors originated from a donor at least 40 years old with multiple myeloma.

This CDR3 is CASSLPRVRGPGANVLTF. The CDR3 nucleotides are TGTGCCAGCAGCTTACCCCGGGTCAGGGGGCCTGGGGCCAACGTCCTGACTTTC. V gene TRBV5-4 combines with J gene TRBJ2-6; 8 positions match TRBD1. The CDR3 is 18 residues long. With 2 bases clipped from V and 2 bases from J, the junction kept 9 bases outside the gene matches. Germline V lookup: CDR1 SGHNT, CDR2 YYREEE (reference sequence).

This clonotype was observed at least ten times. V gene TRBV28 combines with J gene TRBJ1-5; D is perhaps TRBD1 (6 bases). Trimming pared 1 base from V and 2 bases from J, leaving 18 bases between. There are 18 residues in the CDR3. From germline, CDR1 is MDHEN and CDR2 SYDVKM. The CDR3 here is CASSLFEGHHGGNQPQHF. The CDR3 DNA reads TGTGCCAGCAGTTTATTTGAGGGACACCATGGGGGCAATCAGCCCCAGCATTTT. Using reference TRBV28 and TRBJ1-5 for the parts outside the CDR3, the full variable domain is DVKVTQSSRYLVKRTGEKVFLECVQDMDHENMFWYRQDPGLGLRLIYFSYDVKMKEKGDIPEGYSVSREKKERFSLILESASTNQTSMYLCASSLFEGHHGGNQPQHFGDGTRLSIL.

Concerning this clonotype itself: This may arise from a read error, as a much more abundant clone is one base away. The gene calls are TRBV14 and TRBJ2-3, with D possibly TRBD1 on 7 matching bases. The CDR3 extends over 17 amino acids. V was pared by 7 bases and J by 3 bases, with 23 bases between. Germline V gene lookup returns CDR1 SGHDN and CDR2 FVKESK. CDR3 in amino acids: CASTQGGGPTGTDTQYF. In DNA, the CDR3 is TGTGCCAGCACCCAGGGGGGTGGGCCCACTGGAACAGATACGCAGTATTTT.

This clonotype was detected many times. The genes are TRBV11-2 and TRBJ2-1; D remains unclear. With 6 bases removed from V and 5 bases from J, the gap between germline ends came to 14 bases. The CDR3 is made up of 14 amino acids. Germline V gives CDR1 SGHAT, CDR2 FQNNGV. The DNA of the CDR3 is TGTGCCAGCAGGTCCTTGACTCAACACAATGAGCAGTTCTTC. Encoded protein: CASRSLTQHNEQFF.

In the case of this clonotype: The CDR3 carries no conserved terminal phenylalanine or tryptophan, so it likely arises from a read error. The DNA is omitted, as the CDR3 cannot be located on it reliably, and the CDR3 follows TCRdb's listing. The chain has TRBV21-1 and TRBJ2-6. TRBV21-1 is a pseudogene segment. The length of the CDR3 is 14 amino acids, counting both ends. The CDR3: CDSSRVTGANVLTY.

This clonotype was seen ten or more times. The V call is TRBV6-2 or TRBV6-3, the J call TRBJ2-7; 10 nucleotides match TRBD1. The CDR3 contains 14 residues. Germline trimming cut 6 bases from V and 5 bases from J; bases unmatched to any gene: 7. Per germline, CDR1 MNHEY and CDR2 SVGEGT. In DNA, the CDR3 is TGTGCCAGCAGCACCCGGACAGGGGGAGACGAGCAGTACTTC. Translating it yields CASSTRTGGDEQYF.

This clonotype was seen at least ten times. This chain uses TRBV2 with TRBJ2-5; D gene unclear. Trimming took off 9 bases at V and 4 bases at J, with 9 bases between the two ends. The germline V gene encodes CDR1 SNHLY and CDR2 FYNNEI. The CDR3 extends over 11 amino acids. The CDR3 sequence is CARRWGETQYF. CDR3 nucleotide sequence: TGTGCCAGAAGGTGGGGAGAGACCCAGTACTTC.

This rearrangement joins TRBV5-8 to TRBJ2-3; TRBD2 is a possible D gene (7 bases). Trimming stripped 6 bases from V and 0 bases from J, with 20 bases between. Germline V lookup: CDR1 SGHTS, CDR2 YDEGEE. This CDR3 has 17 residues. The CDR3 here is CASKTLSSGTSTDTQYF. The CDR3 bases are TGTGCCAGCAAGACTCTCTCGAGCGGGACAAGCACAGATACGCAGTATTTT. Full variable domain (rest looked up from reference TRBV5-8 and TRBJ2-3): EAGVTQSPTHLIKTRGQQATLRCSPISGHTSVYWYQQALGLGLQFLLWYDEGEERNRGNFPPRFSGRQFPNYSSELNVNALELEDSALYLCASKTLSSGTSTDTQYFGPGTRLTVL.

This clonotype was seen at least ten times. The chain carries TRBV23-1 and TRBJ2-6; tentative D call: TRBD1 (6 bases). TRBV23-1 is flagged as an ORF with uncertain function. The CDR3 is 14 amino acids. Trimming cost V 11 bases and J 3 bases, with 14 bases left between them. The CDR3 protein is CARPTGDGANVLTF. The CDR3 region has the DNA TGCGCCCGACCGACAGGAGATGGGGCCAACGTCCTGACTTTC.

At least ten counts were recorded for this clonotype. The CDR3: CASSLDGSKNIQYF. For the CDR3, the DNA is TGTGCCAGCAGCTTAGACGGATCCAAAAACATTCAGTACTTC. The chain carries TRBV11-2 and TRBJ2-4; D is uncertain. Germline V lookup: CDR1 SGHAT, CDR2 FQNNGV. The V and J ends lost 0 bases and 2 bases respectively, with 5 bases between them. This CDR3 comprises 14 residues.

This clonotype occurred many times. V gene TRBV28 combines with J gene TRBJ2-7; D gene uncertain. Looked up from germline, CDR1 is MDHEN and CDR2 is SYDVKM. The CDR3 covers 14 residues. V was cut by 11 bases and J by 0 bases, with 17 bases left in between. CDR3 sequence reads: CAAGPVLSSYEQYF. CDR3 nucleotide sequence: TGTGCCGCCGGTCCGGTTTTGAGCTCCTACGAGCAGTACTTC.

This clonotype was seen ten or more times. The V gene is TRBV6-6, the J gene TRBJ1-5, with a weak D call TRBD1 (5 bases). Between the trimmed V and J ends, which lost 1 base and 7 bases, there was a span of 8 bases. CDR3 size: 13 residues. Germline V gene sequence: CDR1 MNHNY, CDR2 SVGAGI (reference sequence). In nucleotides, the CDR3 is TGTGCCAGCAGTTACTTAGGGGACCAGCCCCAGCATTTT. Translating gives CASSYLGDQPQHF.

This clonotype was recorded many times. The V call is TRBV2, the J call TRBJ2-1, with TRBD1 matching over 7 bases. Germline V gives CDR1 SNHLY, CDR2 FYNNEI. The J segment lost 3 bases and the V segment lost 6 bases, leaving 2 bases of the junction unmatched. The CDR3 is made up of 13 amino acids. CDR3 amino acids: CASRRDSYNEQFF. The CDR3 region has the DNA TGTGCCAGCAGGAGGGACAGCTACAATGAGCAGTTCTTC.

There are many counts of this clonotype. The gene calls are TRBV20-1 and TRBJ2-2, with 7 nucleotides matching TRBD1. The junction had 10 bases not matched to a gene; V was cut back by 5 bases and J by 1 base. CDR1 is DFQATT and CDR2 is SNEGSKA in the germline V gene (reference sequence). The CDR3 sequence is 16 residues long. The CDR3 nucleotides are TGCAGTGCTCCCGACAGGGACAAAGGGAACACCGGGGAGCTGTTTTTT. Translated, it gives CSAPDRDKGNTGELFF.

This clonotype has ten or more counts. The rearrangement joins TRBV7-2 to TRBJ2-5, with D perhaps matching TRBD1 (5 bases). This CDR3 spans 13 amino acids. In germline, CDR1 is SGHTA, CDR2 FQGNSA. Trimming shortened V by 3 bases and J by 4 bases, and 9 bases separated the two germline ends. CDR3 protein: CASSFFRVETQYF. CDR3 coding DNA: TGTGCCAGCAGCTTCTTCAGGGTAGAGACCCAGTACTTC.

This clonotype was observed at least ten times. V and J are TRBV20-1 and TRBJ2-5; 7 bases line up with TRBD1. Unmatched junction bases numbered 6, after V lost 0 bases and J lost 2 bases. From germline, CDR1 is DFQATT and CDR2 SNEGSKA (reference sequence). This CDR3 comprises 15 residues. The CDR3 sequence: CSARDPVQGQETQYF. The CDR3 nucleotides read TGCAGTGCTAGAGACCCAGTACAGGGGCAAGAGACCCAGTACTTC.

This clonotype was detected ten times or more. The V gene is TRBV14, the J gene TRBJ1-1; a possible D gene is TRBD1 (5 bases). The CDR3 is made up of 15 amino acids. Germline CDR1 reads SGHDN; CDR2 reads FVKESK. V shed 0 bases and J shed 7 bases, with 15 bases lying between them. The CDR3 coding sequence is TGTGCCAGCAGCCAAGATTCAGTAAGGGGCATTGAAGCTTTCTTT. Translated, it gives CASSQDSVRGIEAFF.

Comments on this clonotype: The germline gene is not matched at one end of the junction; a read error may be the cause. The genes are TRBV20-1 and TRBJ2-7, with 10 bases aligning to TRBD1. This CDR3 is built from 13 residues. Germline values: CDR1 DFQATT, CDR2 SNEGSKA (reference sequence). CDR3 nucleotide sequence: TGCTGTGCTCCCGGGACAGGGGACTTCGAGCAGTACTTC. Translation: CCAPGTGDFEQYF.

The J gene is TRBJ2-3, the V gene TRBV6-5, with D tentatively TRBD1 or TRBD2 (5 bases each). Germline V gene lookup returns CDR1 MNHEY and CDR2 SVGAGI. The CDR3 spans 16 residues. V was shortened by 2 bases and J by 0 bases, with 12 bases between the two germline ends. CDR3 nucleotides: TGTGCCAGCAGTTACGGGGGAAGATCTAGCACAGATACGCAGTATTTT. Translation gives CASSYGGRSSTDTQYF.

This clonotype has at least ten counts. The chain carries TRBV19 and TRBJ2-7; 7 nucleotides match TRBD2. This CDR3 comprises 15 residues. V lost 5 bases, J lost 3 bases, and 10 bases stayed unmatched. Germline CDR1 reads LNHDA; CDR2 reads SQIVND (reference sequence). In DNA form, the CDR3 reads TGTGCCAGTAGTCAAGCTAGCGGCTGGGACTACGAGCAGTACTTC. As protein: CASSQASGWDYEQYF.

The table lists this clonotype with many counts. The chain carries TRBV27 and TRBJ1-5, with TRBD1 as a possible D gene (6 bases). The CDR3 loop spans 15 amino acids. Trimming stripped 6 bases from V and 6 bases from J, with 18 bases between. Germline V lookup: CDR1 MNHEY, CDR2 SMNVEV (reference sequence). The CDR3 bases are TGTGCCAGCAGCCAAGACGGTAGGGGGGCTCAGCCCCAGCATTTT. Translated: CASSQDGRGAQPQHF.